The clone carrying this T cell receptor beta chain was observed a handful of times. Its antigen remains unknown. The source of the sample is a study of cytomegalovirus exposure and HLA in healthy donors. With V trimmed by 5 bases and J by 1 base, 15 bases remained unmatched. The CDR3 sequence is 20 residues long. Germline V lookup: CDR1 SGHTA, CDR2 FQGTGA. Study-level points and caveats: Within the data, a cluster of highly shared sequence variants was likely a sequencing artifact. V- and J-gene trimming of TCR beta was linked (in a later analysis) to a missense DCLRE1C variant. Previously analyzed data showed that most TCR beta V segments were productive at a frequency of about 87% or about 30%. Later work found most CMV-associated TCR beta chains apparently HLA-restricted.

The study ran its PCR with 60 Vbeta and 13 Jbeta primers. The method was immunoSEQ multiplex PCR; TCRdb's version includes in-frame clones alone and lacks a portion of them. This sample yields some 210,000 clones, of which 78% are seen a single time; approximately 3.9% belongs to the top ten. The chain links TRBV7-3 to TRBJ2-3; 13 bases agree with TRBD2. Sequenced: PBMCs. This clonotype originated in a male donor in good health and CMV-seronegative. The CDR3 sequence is CASSRRTSGRSSLGTDTQYF. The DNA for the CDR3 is TGTGCCAGCAGCCGAAGGACTAGCGGGAGATCTTCCTTGGGCACAGATACGCAGTATTTT.